This TCR beta chain comes out of a study of T-cell reconstitution after alpha-beta-depleted transplantation in children. For TCRbeta, the library was prepared with unique molecular identifiers. In TCRdb, the PCR reads were re-called with MiXCR into one record per CDR3 protein. This sample yields about 440,000 distinct CDR3 sequences, of which 43% are seen a single time; approximately 25% belongs to the top ten. CDR3 length: 12 residues. V was pared by 6 bases and J by 5 bases, with 10 bases between. V usage is TRBV12-3 or TRBV12-4 and J usage is TRBJ1-1; D is unclear. The input for sequencing was PBMCs, taken before TCRalphabeta/CD19-depleted stem cell transplant. The clonotype originates from a girl aged 2 to 9 with aplastic anemia, due to receive a stem cell transplant. The CDR3 region has the DNA TGTGCCAGCAGCCCAAGCAAAACTGAAGCTTTCTTT. It codes for CASSPSKTEAFF.